The next 17 T cell receptor beta chains were all read from a single sample in a study of T cell changes during pregnancy in multiple sclerosis. Profiling relied on immunoSEQ multiplex PCR, and the TCRdb table lists in-frame clones only, not all of them. Of under 45,000 clones in the sample, around 92% were seen once. Source: CD4+ T cells from peripheral blood mononuclear cells, taken after pregnancy. The receptors come from a female donor with multiple sclerosis, enrolled in a pregnancy study.

The rearrangement joins TRBV18 to TRBJ2-7, with TRBD1 matching 10 bases. The CDR3 contains 14 residues. Germline loops: CDR1 KGHSH, CDR2 LQKENI. V dropped 5 bases and J dropped 4; count of bases not matched to a gene: 5. CDR3 region: CASSTGTGVYEQYF. The CDR3 DNA reads TGTGCCAGCTCAACCGGGACAGGGGTATACGAGCAGTACTTC. The full variable domain, in which reference TRBV18 and TRBJ2-7 provide the parts outside the CDR3, is NAGVMQNPRHLVRRRGQEARLRCSPMKGHSHVYWYRQLPEEGLKFMVYLQKENIIDESGMPKERFSAEFPKEGPSILRIQQVVRGDSAAYFCASSTGTGVYEQYFGPGTRLTVT.

The CDR3 spells CASSHNRQGATDTQYF. The CDR3 DNA reads TGTGCCAGCAGTCATAATCGACAGGGGGCCACAGATACGCAGTATTTT. This chain links TRBV4-2 with TRBJ2-3, with 10 bases aligning to TRBD1. The CDR3 consists of 16 residues. J was trimmed by 2 bases and V by 6 bases; bases with no gene match: 8. The V gene's germline CDR1 is LGHNA and CDR2 YNFKEQ.

V is TRBV12-5 and J is TRBJ2-3; 7 positions agree with TRBD1. The V and J ends lost 7 bases and 4 bases, in that order; junction bases with no gene match: 11. The CDR3 runs to 15 residues. Per germline, CDR1 LGHNT and CDR2 FRNRAP. The CDR3 sequence: CASASIGTAADTQYF. CDR3 DNA sequence: TGTGCTAGTGCCTCCATCGGGACAGCGGCAGATACGCAGTATTTT. Variable domain in full (rest from reference TRBV12-5 and TRBJ2-3): DARVTQTPRHKVTEMGQEVTMRCQPILGHNTVFWYRQTMMQGLELLAYFRNRAPLDDSGMPKDRFSAEMPDATLATLKIQPSEPRDSAVYFCASASIGTAADTQYFGPGTRLTVL.

The chain couples TRBV23-1 to TRBJ1-5; D gene unclear. TRBV23-1 is assigned to the ORF class and has an uncertain function. The CDR3 contains 16 residues. Between the trimmed V and J ends, which lost 0 bases and 6 bases, there was a span of 15 bases. CDR3 amino acids: CASSQSGSGRAQPQHF. In DNA, the CDR3 is TGCGCCAGCAGTCAATCCGGCAGCGGGAGGGCTCAGCCCCAGCATTTT.

V gene TRBV7-8 combines with J gene TRBJ1-5; no clear D gene. From germline, CDR1 is SGHVS and CDR2 FQNEAQ. Trimming left V 0 bases short and J 4 bases short, with 10 bases between. The CDR3 runs 15 residues. The CDR3 bases are TGTGCCAGCAGCTTAGCGAGGATTTCAAATCAGCCCCAGCATTTT. Protein: CASSLARISNQPQHF.

The chain links TRBV10-3 to TRBJ1-2; D not certain. The CDR3 contains 13 residues. CDR1 is ENHRY, CDR2 SYGVKD, per germline. V lost 2 bases and J lost 7, with 11 bases in between. CDR3 protein: CAISEISPRGYTF. The CDR3 coding sequence is TGTGCCATCAGTGAGATCTCCCCCCGTGGCTACACCTTC.

This chain joins TRBV6-5 and TRBJ2-3, with 9 positions matching TRBD2. The CDR3 loop spans 14 amino acids. Germline V gene lookup returns CDR1 MNHEY and CDR2 SVGAGI. V shed 7 bases and J 6 bases; nucleotides not matched to a gene: 8. CDR3 protein: CASTRAGGRDTQYF. Here the CDR3 DNA reads TGTGCCAGCACCCGCGCGGGGGGGCGGGATACGCAGTATTTT.

This clone was seen only once. The chain employs TRBV5-4 and TRBJ1-1; no clear D gene. Germline CDR1 SGHNT, CDR2 YYREEE (reference sequence). This CDR3 spans 17 amino acids. Trimming removed 0 bases from V and 5 bases from J, with 20 bases in between. The CDR3 protein is CASSLGPGEGIRTEAFF. In nucleotides, the CDR3 is TGTGCCAGCAGCTTGGGTCCCGGAGAGGGCATTCGGACTGAAGCTTTCTTT.

This clone was seen more than once but under ten times. The chain couples TRBV27 to TRBJ2-2, with a possible D match to TRBD1 (6 bases). Germline-derived CDR1 and CDR2 are MNHEY and SMNVEV (reference sequence). V lost 5 bases to trimming and J lost 6 bases, with 13 bases between them. There are 14 residues in the CDR3. CDR3 sequence: CASSITQGSGELFF. The CDR3, as DNA: TGTGCCAGCAGTATAACACAGGGCTCCGGGGAGCTGTTTTTT.

The chain is built from TRBV18 and TRBJ2-3; possibly TRBD2 for D (5 bases). Trimming left V 4 bases short and J 2 bases short, with 10 bases between. CDR1 is KGHSH, CDR2 LQKENI, per germline. The CDR3 sequence is 14 residues long. CDR3 nucleotides: TGTGCCAGCTCACTAACGGGGAACACAGATACGCAGTATTTT. Translating gives CASSLTGNTDTQYF.

V gene TRBV2 combines with J gene TRBJ2-1; a possible D gene is TRBD1 (6 bases). The V gene's germline CDR1 is SNHLY and CDR2 FYNNEI. V lost 10 bases and J lost 0, with 19 bases in between. The CDR3 runs to 16 residues. For the CDR3, the DNA is TGTGCCACCTCCAGTGGGATACAGGGCTCCTACAATGAGCAGTTCTTC. Translation gives CATSSGIQGSYNEQFF.

V is TRBV13 and J is TRBJ2-5, with D possibly matching TRBD2 (6 bases). V gave up 3 bases and J gave up 2 bases, with 10 bases separating them. Germline CDR1 and CDR2: PRHDT and FYEKMQ (reference sequence). The CDR3 length is 14 residues. CDR3 DNA sequence: TGTGCCAGCAGCTTCGGCGGGACTCAAGAGACCCAGTACTTC. This encodes CASSFGGTQETQYF.

The gene calls are TRBV27 and TRBJ1-1; D not resolved. CDR1 and CDR2 from the germline V gene are MNHEY and SMNVEV (reference sequence). With 2 bases removed from V and 4 bases from J, the gap between germline ends came to 8 bases. The length of the CDR3 is 13 residues. CDR3 loop: CASSLRVGTEAFF. Here the CDR3 DNA reads TGTGCCAGCAGTTTACGGGTGGGCACTGAAGCTTTCTTT.

This clone was seen just once. V usage is TRBV6-5 and J usage is TRBJ1-2; perhaps TRBD1 as D (5 bases). The V gene's germline CDR1 is MNHEY and CDR2 SVGAGI. V dropped 6 bases and J dropped 0 bases, with 11 bases sitting between them. CDR3 length: 14 residues. This chain's CDR3 is CASSSTATNYGYTF. CDR3 coding DNA: TGTGCCAGCAGCTCGACAGCCACTAACTATGGCTACACCTTC.

The rearrangement joins TRBV7-8 to TRBJ2-3; unclear D gene. This CDR3 is built from 13 residues. V lost 5 bases to trimming and J lost 8 bases, with 14 bases between them. Per the germline V gene, CDR1 is SGHVS and CDR2 is FQNEAQ. The CDR3 here is CASSPIEPGTQYF. For the CDR3, the DNA is TGTGCCAGCAGCCCGATCGAACCGGGTACGCAGTATTTT.

This sequence joins TRBV5-4 and TRBJ2-2; 7 bases align to TRBD1. The germline V gene encodes CDR1 SGHNT and CDR2 YYREEE (reference sequence). CDR3 length: 15 amino acids. V lost 4 bases to trimming and J lost 5 bases; unmatched junction nucleotides: 8. CDR3 residues: CASSSLQGPTGELFF. CDR3 nucleotides: TGTGCCAGCAGCAGCCTACAGGGGCCTACCGGGGAGCTGTTTTTT.

With regard to this clone: The junction departs from the called germline gene at one end, perhaps through a read error. The chain is built from TRBV7-7 and TRBJ2-5, with D perhaps TRBD1 (6 bases). The CDR3 length is 15 residues. Germline V gene sequence: CDR1 SSHAT, CDR2 FNYEAQ (reference sequence). The CDR3 sequence is CASSLVGQGQETQYF. The CDR3 region has the DNA TGTGCTAGCAGCTTGGTCGGGCAGGGGCAAGAGACCCAGTACTTC.